This T cell receptor (beta chain) emerged from a study of T cells after yellow fever vaccination. This clonotype showed up many times. TCRdb used MiXCR to reprocess the 5' RACE reads, holding one entry per CDR3 protein. The sample gives approximately 240,000 distinct CDR3 sequences, around 3.5% of which show up once; around 20% is in the top ten. Trimming took off 1 base at V and 8 bases at J, with 14 bases between the two ends. Germline loops: CDR1 SQVTM, CDR2 ANQGSEA. This CDR3 has 13 amino acids. The source was PBMCs, collected 15 days after the yellow fever booster vaccination. The receptor comes from a young man who received the YFV17D yellow fever vaccine. The chain is built from TRBV29-1 and TRBJ1-1, with D tentatively TRBD1 (5 bases). The CDR3 nucleotides read TGCAGCGTTGAAGGAGGGGCAGAATTCGAAGCTTTCTTT. It encodes CSVEGGAEFEAFF.